Each of the 15 T cell receptor beta chains below was sequenced from the same sample in a study of blood T cell repertoires in COVID-19. Data came from immunoSEQ multiplex PCR; TCRdb stores just in-frame clones and leaves some out. This sample carries 150,000 to 200,000 clones, roughly 89% of them seen once, and the ten largest clones take about 4%. The sample was peripheral blood. The receptors originated from a man younger than 35 with active or convalescent COVID-19.

CDR3 coding DNA: TGTGCCAGCAGTTTAATGGGCTTCCAAGCTTTCTTT. Its protein product is CASSLMGFQAFF. The rearrangement links TRBV28 to TRBJ1-1; D unresolved. V was trimmed by 2 bases and J by 9 bases, leaving 10 bases between them. The CDR3 consists of 12 residues. CDR1 MDHEN and CDR2 SYDVKM come from the germline V gene.

This clone was counted a single time. The CDR3 DNA reads as TGTGCCAGCAGTTTCCAGGTCGCAACTAATGAAAAACTGTTTTTT. Protein sequence: CASSFQVATNEKLFF. The V call is TRBV2, the J call TRBJ1-4, with D hard to call. Germline V CDR1 and CDR2: SNHLY, FYNNEI. Trimming removed 5 bases at V and 0 bases at J, with 10 bases between. The CDR3 is 15 amino acids.

The chain couples TRBV28 to TRBJ2-7; D perhaps matches TRBD1 (6 bases). V dropped 5 bases and J dropped 2 bases, with 13 bases sitting between them. The germline CDR1 and CDR2 sequences are MDHEN and SYDVKM. The CDR3 is 14 amino acids. Written as DNA, the CDR3 is TGTGCCAGCAGTACCGGACAGATCCCCTACGAGCAGTACGTC. Translating gives CASSTGQIPYEQYV.

This clone appeared a single time. The chain employs TRBV28 and TRBJ1-2; 9 bases line up with TRBD1. CDR1 and CDR2 (germline): MDHEN, SYDVKM. The CDR3 has 15 residues. The V gene end was trimmed by 6 bases and the J gene end by 7 bases; junction bases not matched to a gene: 12. This chain's CDR3 is CASSITEWTGAGYTF. As DNA, the CDR3 is TGTGCCAGCAGCATCACCGAGTGGACAGGGGCTGGCTACACCTTC.

This clone appeared once. V gene TRBV6-6 combines with J gene TRBJ2-5; the D is unclear. Trimming took off 6 bases at V and 5 bases at J, with 4 bases between the two ends. CDR3 length equals 10 residues. CDR1 and CDR2 (germline): MNHNY, SVGAGI (reference sequence). This CDR3 is CASSRETQYF. CDR3 DNA: TGTGCCAGCAGCCGGGAGACCCAGTACTTC.

The V and J genes are TRBV5-1 and TRBJ2-2, with 8 bases aligning to TRBD2. CDR3 length: 18 residues. CDR1 is SGHRS and CDR2 is YFSETQ in the germline V gene. V lost 4 bases to trimming and J lost 4 bases; unmatched junction nucleotides: 15. In nucleotides, the CDR3 is TGCGCCAGCAGCACTCAAATACTAGCGGACCAATTCACCGGGGAGCTGTTTTTT. Translated, it gives CASSTQILADQFTGELFF.

This chain uses TRBV2 with TRBJ1-2; TRBD1 is a possible D gene (6 bases). V was shortened by 6 bases and J by 3 bases, with 11 bases between the two germline ends. The CDR3 totals 13 residues. CDR1 SNHLY and CDR2 FYNNEI come from the germline V gene. The CDR3 DNA sequence: TGTGCCAGCAGGGACGAGGGGGACTATGGCTACACCTTC. Protein product: CASRDEGDYGYTF.

This chain connects TRBV5-8 to TRBJ1-5; maybe TRBD1 (6 bases). The V gene's germline CDR1 is SGHTS and CDR2 YDEGEE. The V gene lost 5 bases and the J gene lost 2 bases, with 11 bases spanning the gap. CDR3 length equals 14 residues. For the CDR3, the DNA is TGTGCCAGCAGTTATGCAGGGGGCAATCAGCCCCAGCATTTT. Its translation is CASSYAGGNQPQHF.

CDR3 sequence reads: CASSPSGGPTYNEQFF. DNA for the CDR3: TGTGCCAGCAGCCCCAGCGGGGGGCCGACCTACAATGAGCAGTTCTTC. V and J are TRBV7-9 and TRBJ2-1; 9 bases are shared with TRBD2. The germline gives CDR1 SEHNR, CDR2 FQNEAQ (reference sequence). This CDR3 region has 16 residues. V was clipped by 5 bases and J by 2 bases; unmatched bases: 7.

This clone was found once. The J gene is TRBJ1-2, the V gene TRBV2, with TRBD1 identical over 7 bases. The V gene's germline CDR1 is SNHLY and CDR2 FYNNEI. This CDR3 contains 14 residues. The junction had 6 bases not matched to a gene; V was cut back by 6 bases and J by 2 bases. The CDR3 DNA reads TGTGCCAGCAGAGAAACAGGGGCCAACTATGGCTACACCTTC. Protein: CASRETGANYGYTF.

V is TRBV24-1 and J is TRBJ1-2, with a weak D call TRBD1 (6 bases). The CDR3 sequence is 14 residues long. CDR1 is KGHDR and CDR2 is SFDVKD in the germline V gene. Trimming removed 3 bases at V and 6 bases at J, with 13 bases between. CDR3 amino acids: CATSDRTEANGYTF. Here the CDR3 DNA reads TGTGCCACCAGTGATCGGACAGAGGCTAATGGCTACACCTTC.

This clone was seen once. This chain connects TRBV5-1 to TRBJ2-1; 8 bases match TRBD2. Germline lookup yields CDR1 SGHRS and CDR2 YFSETQ. V shed 2 bases and J 0 bases; nucleotides not matched to a gene: 1. This CDR3 region has 15 residues. The CDR3 sequence: CASSLSGSSYNEQFF. DNA for the CDR3: TGCGCCAGCAGCTTAAGCGGGAGCTCCTACAATGAGCAGTTCTTC.

The V call is TRBV28, the J call TRBJ1-6, with 7 positions matching TRBD1. The junction had 8 bases not matched to a gene; V was cut back by 2 bases and J by 10 bases. CDR1 MDHEN and CDR2 SYDVKM come from the germline V gene. The CDR3 totals 15 residues. The CDR3 DNA sequence: TGTGCCAGCAGTTTAGGCGGGACAGCGAGGTCACCCCTCCACTTT. Translating it yields CASSLGGTARSPLHF.

This chain links TRBV5-1 with TRBJ2-3; D perhaps matches TRBD1 (5 bases). V was trimmed by 0 bases and J by 4 bases, leaving 12 bases between them. Germline CDR1 reads SGHRS; CDR2 reads YFSETQ. The CDR3 extends over 15 amino acids. This CDR3 reads CASSLVTGYPDTQYF. The CDR3 DNA reads as TGCGCCAGCAGCTTGGTAACAGGCTACCCAGATACGCAGTATTTT.

The CDR3 DNA follows: TGTGCCAGCAGCCCCAAGGGGGCAGGCCATAATTCACCCCTCCACTTT. It specifies CASSPKGAGHNSPLHF. V gene TRBV5-6 combines with J gene TRBJ1-6, with 7 positions matching TRBD1. V was pared by 4 bases and J by 5 bases, with 9 bases of the junction left unmatched. Germline CDR1 is SGHDT and CDR2 is YYEEEE. The length of the CDR3 is 16 residues.